This T cell receptor beta chain was sequenced for a study of cytomegalovirus exposure and HLA in healthy donors. At the level of the study: Out of roughly 170 million T cells, an earlier analysis found 117 million unique TCR beta sequences in total.

The donors, nominally healthy at sampling, likely had unrecorded immune exposures. The CDR3 spans 14 residues. V was cut by 2 bases and J by 0 bases, with 9 bases left in between. Germline values: CDR1 SGDLS, CDR2 YYNGEE. 60 Vbeta and 13 Jbeta primers were used in PCR. Assay used: immunoSEQ multiplex PCR; TCRdb lists only in-frame clones, some missing. The sample shows 150,000 or so clones, and about 1.2% sits with its ten largest clones. The chain employs TRBV9 and TRBJ2-7; D not certain. Sequencing was performed on PBMCs. This TCR came from a woman aged 55 to 70 in good health and CMV-seronegative. The CDR3 DNA sequence: TGTGCCAGCAGCGTTCAGTGGAGCTCCTACGAGCAGTACTTC. This gives the protein CASSVQWSSYEQYF.